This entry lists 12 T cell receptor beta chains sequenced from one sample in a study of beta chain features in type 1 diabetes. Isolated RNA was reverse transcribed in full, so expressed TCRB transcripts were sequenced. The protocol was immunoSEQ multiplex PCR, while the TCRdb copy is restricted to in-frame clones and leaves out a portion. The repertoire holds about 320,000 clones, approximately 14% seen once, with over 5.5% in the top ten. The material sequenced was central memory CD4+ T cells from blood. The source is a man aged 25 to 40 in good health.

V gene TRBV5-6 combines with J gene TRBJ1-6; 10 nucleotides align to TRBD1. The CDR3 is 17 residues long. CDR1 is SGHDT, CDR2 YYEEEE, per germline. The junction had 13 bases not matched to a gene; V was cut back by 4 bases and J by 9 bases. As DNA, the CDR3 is TGTGCCAGCAGCCGTACCCCCGGGACAGGGGTCCTTTCACCCCTCCACTTT. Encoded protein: CASSRTPGTGVLSPLHF.

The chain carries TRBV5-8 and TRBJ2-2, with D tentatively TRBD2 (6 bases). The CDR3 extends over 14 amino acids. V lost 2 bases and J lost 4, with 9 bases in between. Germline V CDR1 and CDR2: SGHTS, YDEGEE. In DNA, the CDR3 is TGTGCCAGCAGCTTATGGGGACTCACCGGGGAGCTGTTTTTT. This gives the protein CASSLWGLTGELFF. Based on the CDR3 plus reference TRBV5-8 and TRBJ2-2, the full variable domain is EAGVTQSPTHLIKTRGQQATLRCSPISGHTSVYWYQQALGLGLQFLLWYDEGEERNRGNFPPRFSGRQFPNYSSELNVNALELEDSALYLCASSLWGLTGELFFGEGSRLTVL.

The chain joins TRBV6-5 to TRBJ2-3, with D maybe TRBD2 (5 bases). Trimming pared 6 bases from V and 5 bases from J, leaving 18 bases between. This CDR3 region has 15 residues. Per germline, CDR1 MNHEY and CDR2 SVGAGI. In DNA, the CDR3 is TGTGCCAGCAGCTCCCCTCGTAGCGCGGGAGATACGCAGTATTTT. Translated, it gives CASSSPRSAGDTQYF.

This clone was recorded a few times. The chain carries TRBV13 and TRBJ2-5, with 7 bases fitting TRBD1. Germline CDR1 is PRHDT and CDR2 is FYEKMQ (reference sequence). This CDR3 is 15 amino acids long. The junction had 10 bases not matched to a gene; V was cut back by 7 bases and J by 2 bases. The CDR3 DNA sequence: TGTGCCAGCACGAATGTGTTGGACAGGCAAGAGACCCAGTACTTC. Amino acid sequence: CASTNVLDRQETQYF. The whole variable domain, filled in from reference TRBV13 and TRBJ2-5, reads AAGVIQSPRHLIKEKRETATLKCYPIPRHDTVYWYQQGPGQDPQFLISFYEKMQSDKGSIPDRFSAQQFSDYHSELNMSSLELGDSALYFCASTNVLDRQETQYFGPGTRLLVL.

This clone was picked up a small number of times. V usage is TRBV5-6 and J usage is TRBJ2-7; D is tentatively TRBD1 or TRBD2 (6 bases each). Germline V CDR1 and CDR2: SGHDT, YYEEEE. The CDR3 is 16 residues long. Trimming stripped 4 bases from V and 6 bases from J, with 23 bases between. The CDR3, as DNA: TGTGCCAGCAGCATTGGCGGAGGGGGGAGAGTACGCGAGCAGTACTTC. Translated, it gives CASSIGGGGRVREQYF.

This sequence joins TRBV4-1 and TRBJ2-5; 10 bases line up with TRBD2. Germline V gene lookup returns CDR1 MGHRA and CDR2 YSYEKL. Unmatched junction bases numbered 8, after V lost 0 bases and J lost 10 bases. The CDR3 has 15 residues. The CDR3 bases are TGCGCCAGCAGCCAAGAGAGTGCACTAGCGGGGATCCAGTACTTC. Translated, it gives CASSQESALAGIQYF.

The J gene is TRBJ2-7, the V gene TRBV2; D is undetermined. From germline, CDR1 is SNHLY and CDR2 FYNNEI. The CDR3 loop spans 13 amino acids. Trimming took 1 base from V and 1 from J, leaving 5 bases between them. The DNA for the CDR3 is TGTGCCAGCAGTGAAGACGGGTCCTACGAGCAGTACTTC. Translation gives CASSEDGSYEQYF.

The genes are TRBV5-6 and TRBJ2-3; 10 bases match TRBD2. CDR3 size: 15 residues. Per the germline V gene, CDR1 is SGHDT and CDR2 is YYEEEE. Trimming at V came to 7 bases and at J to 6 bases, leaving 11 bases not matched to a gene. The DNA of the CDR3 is TGTGCCAGCCAGGAAGCGGGAGGGCCGCGGGATACGCAGTATTTT. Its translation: CASQEAGGPRDTQYF.

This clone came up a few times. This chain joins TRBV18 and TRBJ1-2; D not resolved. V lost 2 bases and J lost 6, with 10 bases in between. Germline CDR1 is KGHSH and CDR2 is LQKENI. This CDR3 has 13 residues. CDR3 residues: CASSPSREHGYTF. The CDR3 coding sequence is TGTGCCAGCTCACCATCGAGGGAGCATGGCTACACCTTC.

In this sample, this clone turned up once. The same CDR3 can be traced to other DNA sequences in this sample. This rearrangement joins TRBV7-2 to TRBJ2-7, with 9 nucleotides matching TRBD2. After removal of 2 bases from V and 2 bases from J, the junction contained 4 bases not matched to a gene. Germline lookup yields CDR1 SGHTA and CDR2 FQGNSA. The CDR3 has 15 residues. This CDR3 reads CASSLFGGGAYEQYF. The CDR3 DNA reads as TGTGCCAGCAGCTTATTCGGCGGGGGGGCCTACGAGCAGTACTTC.

The CDR3 spells CASSYGGISNTEAFF. For the CDR3, the DNA is TGTGCCAGCAGTTACGGGGGGATCTCGAACACTGAAGCTTTCTTT. J is TRBJ1-1 and V is TRBV6-5; TRBD1 is a possible D gene (5 bases). Germline loops: CDR1 MNHEY, CDR2 SVGAGI. The ends were cut back, 2 bases at V and 1 base at J, with 11 bases in the middle. The CDR3 contains 15 residues.

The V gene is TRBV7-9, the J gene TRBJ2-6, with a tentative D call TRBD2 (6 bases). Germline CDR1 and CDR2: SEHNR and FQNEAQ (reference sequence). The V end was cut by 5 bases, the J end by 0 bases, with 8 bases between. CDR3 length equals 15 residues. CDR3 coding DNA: TGTGCCAGCAGCCCGCGGGACTCTGGGGCCAACGTCCTGACTTTC. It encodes CASSPRDSGANVLTF.